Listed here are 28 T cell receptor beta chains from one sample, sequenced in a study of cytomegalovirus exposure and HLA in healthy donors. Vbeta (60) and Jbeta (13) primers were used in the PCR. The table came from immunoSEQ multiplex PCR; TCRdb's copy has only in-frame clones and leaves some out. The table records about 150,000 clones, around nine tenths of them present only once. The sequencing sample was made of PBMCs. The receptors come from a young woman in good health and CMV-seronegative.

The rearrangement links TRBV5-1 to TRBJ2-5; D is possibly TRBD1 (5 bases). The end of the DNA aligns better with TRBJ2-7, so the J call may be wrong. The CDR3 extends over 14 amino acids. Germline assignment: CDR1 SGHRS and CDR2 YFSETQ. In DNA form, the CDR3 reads TGCGCCAGCAGGATACAGGAGAGCTCCTACGAGCAGTACTTC. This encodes CASRIQESSYEQYF.

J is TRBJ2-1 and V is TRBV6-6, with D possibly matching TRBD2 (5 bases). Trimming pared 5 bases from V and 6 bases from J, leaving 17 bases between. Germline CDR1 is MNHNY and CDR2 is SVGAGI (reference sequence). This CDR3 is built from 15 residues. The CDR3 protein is CASSGKGTRRNEQFF. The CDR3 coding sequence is TGTGCCAGCAGTGGTAAGGGCACTAGGCGCAATGAGCAGTTCTTC.

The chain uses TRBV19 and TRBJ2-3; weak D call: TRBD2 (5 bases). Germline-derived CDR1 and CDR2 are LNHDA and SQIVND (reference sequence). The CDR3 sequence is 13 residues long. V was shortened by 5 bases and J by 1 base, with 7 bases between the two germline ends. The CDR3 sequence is CASSAGGTDTQYF. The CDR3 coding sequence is TGTGCCAGTAGTGCCGGGGGCACAGATACGCAGTATTTT.

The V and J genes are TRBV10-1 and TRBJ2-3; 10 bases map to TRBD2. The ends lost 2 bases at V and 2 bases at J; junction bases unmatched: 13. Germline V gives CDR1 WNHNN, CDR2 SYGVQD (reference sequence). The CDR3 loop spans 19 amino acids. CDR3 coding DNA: TGCGCCAGCAGTGAGATTACAGCCCTAGCGGGGGACTACACAGATACGCAGTATTTT. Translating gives CASSEITALAGDYTDTQYF.

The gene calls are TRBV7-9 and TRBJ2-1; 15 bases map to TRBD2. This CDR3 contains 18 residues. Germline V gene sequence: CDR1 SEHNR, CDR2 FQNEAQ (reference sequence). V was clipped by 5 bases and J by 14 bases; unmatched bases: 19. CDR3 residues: CASSLDPLSWTSGGVKFF. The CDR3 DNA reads TGTGCCAGCAGCCTGGATCCGCTTTCATGGACTAGCGGGGGGGTTAAGTTCTTC.

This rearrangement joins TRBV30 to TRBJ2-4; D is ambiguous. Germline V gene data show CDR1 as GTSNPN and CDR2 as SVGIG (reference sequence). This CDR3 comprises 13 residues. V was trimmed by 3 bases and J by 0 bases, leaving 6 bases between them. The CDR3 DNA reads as TGTGCCTGGAGGCGCCTAGCCAAAAACATTCAGTACTTC. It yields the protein CAWRRLAKNIQYF.

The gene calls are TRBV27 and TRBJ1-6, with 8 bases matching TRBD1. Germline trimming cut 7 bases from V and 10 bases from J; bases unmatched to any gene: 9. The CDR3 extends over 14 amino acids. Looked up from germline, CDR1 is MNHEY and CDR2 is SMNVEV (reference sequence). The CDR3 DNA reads TGTGCCAGCAAGATTCAGGGGGCAGGGTCACCCCTCCACTTT. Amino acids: CASKIQGAGSPLHF.

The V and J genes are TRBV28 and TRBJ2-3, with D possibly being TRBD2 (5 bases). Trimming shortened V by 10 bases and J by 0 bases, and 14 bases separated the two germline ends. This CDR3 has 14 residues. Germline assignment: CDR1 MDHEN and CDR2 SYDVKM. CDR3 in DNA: TGTGCCACCACCCCGGGGATTAGCACAGATACGCAGTATTTT. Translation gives CATTPGISTDTQYF.

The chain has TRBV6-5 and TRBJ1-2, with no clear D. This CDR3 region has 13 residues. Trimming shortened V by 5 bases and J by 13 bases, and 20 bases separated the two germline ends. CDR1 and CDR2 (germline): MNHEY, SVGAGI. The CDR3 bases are TGTGCCAGCAGTGATCGAGGGCCTATTGGTTTCACCTTC. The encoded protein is CASSDRGPIGFTF.

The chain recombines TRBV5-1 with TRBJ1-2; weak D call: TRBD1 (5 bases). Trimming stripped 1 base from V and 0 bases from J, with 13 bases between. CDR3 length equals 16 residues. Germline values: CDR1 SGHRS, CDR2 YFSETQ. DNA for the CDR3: TGCGCCAGCAGCTTGATATCGGGGGATTCTAACTATGGCTACACCTTC. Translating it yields CASSLISGDSNYGYTF.

The CDR3: CASSVTGGGSEAFF. In DNA, the CDR3 is TGTGCCAGCAGTGTCACAGGGGGCGGTTCTGAAGCTTTCTTT. The chain joins TRBV6-1 to TRBJ1-1, with 9 bases aligning to TRBD1. V trimming: 4 bases; J trimming: 6 bases; junction bases outside the gene matches: 6. Per germline, CDR1 MNHNS and CDR2 SASEGT. The CDR3 spans 14 residues.

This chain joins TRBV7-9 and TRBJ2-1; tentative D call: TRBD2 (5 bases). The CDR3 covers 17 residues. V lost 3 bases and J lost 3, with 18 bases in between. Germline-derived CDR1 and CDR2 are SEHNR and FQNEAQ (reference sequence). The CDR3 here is CASSFSPPGFNYNEQFF. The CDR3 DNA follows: TGTGCCAGCAGCTTTTCCCCCCCGGGATTTAACTACAATGAGCAGTTCTTC. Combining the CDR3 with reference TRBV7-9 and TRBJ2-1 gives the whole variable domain DTGVSQNPRHKITKRGQNVTFRCDPISEHNRLYWYRQTLGQGPEFLTYFQNEAQLEKSRLLSDRFSAERPKGSFSTLEIQRTEQGDSAMYLCASSFSPPGFNYNEQFFGPGTRLTVL.

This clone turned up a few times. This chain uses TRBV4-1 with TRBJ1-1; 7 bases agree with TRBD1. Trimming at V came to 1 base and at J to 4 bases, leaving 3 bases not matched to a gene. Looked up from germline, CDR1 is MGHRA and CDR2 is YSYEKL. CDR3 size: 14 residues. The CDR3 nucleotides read TGCGCCAGCAGCCAAGGGACAGGCCTCACTGAAGCTTTCTTT. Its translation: CASSQGTGLTEAFF.

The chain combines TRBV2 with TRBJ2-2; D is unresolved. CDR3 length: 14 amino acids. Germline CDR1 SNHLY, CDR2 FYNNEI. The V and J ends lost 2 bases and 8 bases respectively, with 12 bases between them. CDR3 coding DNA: TGTGCCAGCAGTGAATATTGGGCTTCGGGGGAGCTGTTTTTT. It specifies CASSEYWASGELFF.

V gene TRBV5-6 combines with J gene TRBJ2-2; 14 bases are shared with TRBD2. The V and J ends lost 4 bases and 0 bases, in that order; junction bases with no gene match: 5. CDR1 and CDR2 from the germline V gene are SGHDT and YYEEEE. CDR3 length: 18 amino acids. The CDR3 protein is CASSPGTSGRANTGELFF. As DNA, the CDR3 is TGTGCCAGCAGCCCCGGGACTAGCGGGAGAGCGAACACCGGGGAGCTGTTTTTT.

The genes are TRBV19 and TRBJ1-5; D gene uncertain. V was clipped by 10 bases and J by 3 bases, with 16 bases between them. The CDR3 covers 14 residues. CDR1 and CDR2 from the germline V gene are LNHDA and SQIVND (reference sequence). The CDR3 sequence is CATLDQVANQPQHF. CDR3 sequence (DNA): TGTGCCACTTTAGATCAGGTGGCCAATCAGCCCCAGCATTTT.

For the CDR3, the DNA is TGTGCCACCAGCAACGGACTAGCGGGAGTAGAGACCCAGTACTTC. Residues: CATSNGLAGVETQYF. The rearrangement joins TRBV15 to TRBJ2-5, with 13 bases aligning to TRBD2. The germline CDR1 and CDR2 sequences are LNHNV and YYDKDF (reference sequence). Unmatched junction bases numbered 3, after V lost 4 bases and J lost 4 bases. This CDR3 is 15 amino acids long.

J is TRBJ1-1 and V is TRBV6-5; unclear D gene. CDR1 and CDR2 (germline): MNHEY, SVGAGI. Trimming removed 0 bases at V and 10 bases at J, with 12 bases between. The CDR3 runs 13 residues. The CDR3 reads CASSYSRFVAAFF. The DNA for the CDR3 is TGTGCCAGCAGTTACTCGCGGTTCGTTGCAGCTTTCTTT.

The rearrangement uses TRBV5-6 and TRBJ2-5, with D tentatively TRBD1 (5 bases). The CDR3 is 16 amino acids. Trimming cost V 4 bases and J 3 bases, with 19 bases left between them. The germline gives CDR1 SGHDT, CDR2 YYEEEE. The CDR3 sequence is CASSPGRHKGEETQYF. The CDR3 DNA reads TGTGCCAGCAGCCCCGGACGGCATAAAGGGGAAGAGACCCAGTACTTC.

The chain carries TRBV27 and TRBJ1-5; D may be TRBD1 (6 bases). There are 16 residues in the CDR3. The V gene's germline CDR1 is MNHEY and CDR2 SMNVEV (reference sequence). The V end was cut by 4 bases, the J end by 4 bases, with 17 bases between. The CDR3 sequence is CASSSYLGGVNQPQHF. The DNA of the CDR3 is TGTGCCAGCAGTTCCTACCTAGGGGGGGTAAATCAGCCCCAGCATTTT.

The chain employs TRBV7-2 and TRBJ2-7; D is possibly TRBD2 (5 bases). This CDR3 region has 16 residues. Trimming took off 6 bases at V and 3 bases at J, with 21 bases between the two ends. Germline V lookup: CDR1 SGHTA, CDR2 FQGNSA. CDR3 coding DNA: TGTGCCAGCAGTTCCCAACGGGGAATGGGGTACTACGAGCAGTACTTC. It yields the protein CASSSQRGMGYYEQYF.

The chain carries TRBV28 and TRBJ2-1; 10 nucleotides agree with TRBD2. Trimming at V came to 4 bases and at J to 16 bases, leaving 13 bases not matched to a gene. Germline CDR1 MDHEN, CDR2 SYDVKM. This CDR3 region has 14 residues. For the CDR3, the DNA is TGTGCCAGCAGTTCTAGGGGGGAAGCGGGAGGGAATTTCTTC. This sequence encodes CASSSRGEAGGNFF.

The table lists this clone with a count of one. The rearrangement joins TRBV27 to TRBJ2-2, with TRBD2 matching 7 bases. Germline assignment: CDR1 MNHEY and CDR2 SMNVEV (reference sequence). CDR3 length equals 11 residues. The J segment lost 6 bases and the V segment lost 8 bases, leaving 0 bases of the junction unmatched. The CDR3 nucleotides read TGTGCCAGCGCGGGGGCCGGGGAGCTGTTTTTT. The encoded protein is CASAGAGELFF.

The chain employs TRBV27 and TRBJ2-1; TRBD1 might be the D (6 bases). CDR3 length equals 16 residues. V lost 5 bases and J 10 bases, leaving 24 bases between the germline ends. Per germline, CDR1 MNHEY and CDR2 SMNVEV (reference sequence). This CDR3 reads CASSALDRVSPDEQFF. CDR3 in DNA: TGTGCCAGCAGTGCCCTGGACAGAGTTTCCCCCGACGAGCAGTTCTTC.

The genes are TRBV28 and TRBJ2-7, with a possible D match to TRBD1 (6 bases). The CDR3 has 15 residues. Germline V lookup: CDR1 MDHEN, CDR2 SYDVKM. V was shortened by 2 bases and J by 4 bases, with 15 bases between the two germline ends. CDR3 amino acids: CASSLGGRVSYEQYF. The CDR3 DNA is TGTGCCAGCAGTTTAGGGGGCAGGGTCAGTTACGAGCAGTACTTC. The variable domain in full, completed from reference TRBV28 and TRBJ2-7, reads DVKVTQSSRYLVKRTGEKVFLECVQDMDHENMFWYRQDPGLGLRLIYFSYDVKMKEKGDIPEGYSVSREKKERFSLILESASTNQTSMYLCASSLGGRVSYEQYFGPGTRLTVT.

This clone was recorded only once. CDR3 in amino acids: CAWSGSGNYGYTF. In DNA, the CDR3 is TGTGCCTGGAGCGGTTCAGGGAACTATGGCTACACCTTC. The chain couples TRBV30 to TRBJ1-2; D might be TRBD1 (5 bases). Germline CDR1 reads GTSNPN; CDR2 reads SVGIG (reference sequence). This CDR3 has 13 residues. The V and J ends lost 3 bases and 2 bases respectively, with 10 bases between them.

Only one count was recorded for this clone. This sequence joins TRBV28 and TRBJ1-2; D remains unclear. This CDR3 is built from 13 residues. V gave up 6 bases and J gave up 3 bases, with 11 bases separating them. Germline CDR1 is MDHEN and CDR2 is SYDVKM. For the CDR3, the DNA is TGTGCCAGCAGAGCTACAGTCCACTATGGCTACACCTTC. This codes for CASRATVHYGYTF.

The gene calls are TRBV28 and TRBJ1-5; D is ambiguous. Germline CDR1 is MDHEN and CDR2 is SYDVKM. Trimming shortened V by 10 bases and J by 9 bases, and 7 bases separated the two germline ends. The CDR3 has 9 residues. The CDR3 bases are TGTGCCACCTTCCCGCCCCAGCATTTT. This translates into CATFPPQHF.